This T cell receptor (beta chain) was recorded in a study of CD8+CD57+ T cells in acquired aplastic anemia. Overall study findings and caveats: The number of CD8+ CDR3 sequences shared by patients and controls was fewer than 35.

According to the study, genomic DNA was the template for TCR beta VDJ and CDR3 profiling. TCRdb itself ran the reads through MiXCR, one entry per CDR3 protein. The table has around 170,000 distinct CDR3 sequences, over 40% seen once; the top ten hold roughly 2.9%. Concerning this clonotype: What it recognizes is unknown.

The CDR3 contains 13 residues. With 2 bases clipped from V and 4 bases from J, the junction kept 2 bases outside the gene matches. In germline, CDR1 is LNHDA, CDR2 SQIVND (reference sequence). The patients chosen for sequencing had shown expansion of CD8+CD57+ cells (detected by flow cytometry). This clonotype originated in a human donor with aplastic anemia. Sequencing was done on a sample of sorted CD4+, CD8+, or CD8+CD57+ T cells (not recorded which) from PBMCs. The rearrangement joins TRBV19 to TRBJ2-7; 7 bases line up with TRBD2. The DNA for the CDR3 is TGTGCCAGTAGTATAACAGCGGGATACGAGCAGTACTTC. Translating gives CASSITAGYEQYF.